Listed here is a single T cell receptor beta chain. The antigen it binds to is not known. Per-base qualities were not stored, and no clone one base away is much larger. In the germline V gene (reference sequence), CDR1 corresponds to MNHEY and CDR2 to SMNVEV. V has 6 bases trimmed and J has 6 bases trimmed; junction bases matching no gene number 6. There are 13 amino acids in the CDR3, from cysteine to phenylalanine inclusive. Only CDR3 DNA remains: 39 bases, in frame from the first base. This specimen comes from a study of blood T cell repertoires in COVID-19 (dated by TCRdb to 2020 to 2021). About the study as a whole: Collaborator samples came from the United States, Italy and Spain and covered acute and convalescent phases of COVID-19. The material from the prospective study consisted of cDNA or gDNA derived from T cells, B-cell-depleted T cells, or PBMCs. The dataset comprised deeply sampled blood TCRbeta repertoires from subjects exposed to, actively infected with, or recovered from COVID-19. A freely available public database, intended as a resource for researchers studying the immune response to SARS-CoV-2, is where the repertoires were released. Samples came from the ongoing ImmuneRACE study (first 160 participants) plus 1,254 subjects from 6 global collaborators. The sample metadata nearly always contained a de-identified subject ID, COVID-19 status, age in years and sex. HLA class I and class II types, where available, came from metadata supplied by the sample provider rather than from assay-based typing. Broader findings and caveats from the paper: Clinical and demographic metadata were provided uncurated, with the amount varying by source and participant.

TCRbeta CDR3 regions were amplified from genomic DNA by means of the immunoSEQ Assay, a bias-controlled multiplex PCR. Turning to the authors' computational methods: Nucleated cell counts per sample were estimated from amplification of reference gene primers within the assay. To quantify the absolute abundance of each unique TCRbeta CDR3 rearrangement, sequence reads were collapsed and filtered. For each sample, productive Simpson clonality was calculated as the square root of Simpson's diversity index across productive rearrangements. Sourced from immuneACCESS, this table was stored by TCRdb with only in-frame sequences that have V and J called. A share of the clones is absent; for the studies checked, an unresolved V gene accounts for under half, and the remainder has no known explanation. From that table come the V and J calls and clone size; the DNA was used to work out D and trimming. The sample yields 250,000 to 350,000 clones; roughly 87% were counted once. More than 2% of the sample is held by the ten biggest clonotypes.

Each collaborating institution followed its own protocols to collect whole blood in K2EDTA tubes. For TCRbeta analysis, collaborator samples were shipped as frozen whole blood, as isolated PBMCs, or as DNA extracted from either sample type. Sequencing was performed on peripheral blood. The TCR comes from a man in his late teens or twenties with active or convalescent COVID-19. The V gene is TRBV27 and the J gene is TRBJ1-2; the central 8 bases match TRBD1. This receptor has the CDR3 CASSPTGVNGYTF. At the DNA level, the sequence is TGTGCCAGCAGCCCGACAGGGGTCAATGGCTACACCTTC.